Ten or more counts support the clone carrying this T cell receptor (beta chain). Per the germline V gene, CDR1 is KGHSH and CDR2 is LQKENI. This CDR3 is built from 13 residues. V was trimmed by 1 base and J by 1 base, leaving 4 bases between them. UMIs were added to TCR cDNA along with a universal primer site when it was made by 5'RACE template switching. Each CDR3 protein is one row after TCRdb ran MiXCR on the 5' RACE reads. The sample lists a few hundred thousand distinct CDR3 sequences, more than 3.5% occurring once. The sample is drawn from a study of T cells after yellow fever vaccination. Study-level background: Fractions of low cell number were prepared using SMART-Seq v4 Ultra Low Input.

The sequence was obtained from a man between 18 and 35 years old who received the YFV17D yellow fever vaccine. V gene TRBV18 combines with J gene TRBJ1-2; no clear D. The source material was PBMCs, sampled 15 days after the yellow fever booster vaccination. CDR3 bases: TGTGCCAGCTCACCACGAAGTAACTATGGCTACACCTTC. It encodes CASSPRSNYGYTF.